These T cell receptor beta chains were read from a single sample in a study of PD-1 blockade in classical Hodgkin lymphoma. The assay was immunoSEQ multiplex PCR, and TCRdb's table has in-frame clones only and misses some. This table holds 20,000 to 25,000 clones, 77% found once. The specimen was peripheral blood mononuclear cells (PBMCs), collected before the second cycle of nivolumab. The receptor set was obtained from a human donor with classical Hodgkin lymphoma. Both conserved end residues are part of each CDR3. D genes are given only for firm matches. For some rows the clone size is stated as once, few or many, or as a class when expanded; others skip it.

abundance | d_gene | j_gene | v_gene | CDR3aa | CDR3nt
once | . | TRBJ2-5 | TRBV19 | CASSKAPTSGETQYF | TGTGCCAGTAGTAAAGCCCCGACTTCTGGGGAGACCCAGTACTTC
. | TRBD1 | TRBJ1-1 | TRBV2 | CASSLTGGLAFF | TGTGCCAGCAGTCTTACAGGGGGCTTGGCTTTCTTT
. | . | TRBJ2-7 | TRBV29-1 | CSVPSHEQYF | TGCAGCGTTCCCAGCCACGAGCAGTACTTC
. | . | TRBJ1-1 | TRBV15 | CATRRRSEAFF | TGTGCCACCAGAAGGAGGTCCGAAGCTTTCTTT
. | TRBD2 | TRBJ2-1 | TRBV5-1 | CASSPTSGSYNEQFF | TGCGCCAGCAGCCCTACTAGCGGGAGCTACAATGAGCAGTTCTTC
. | . | TRBJ2-7 | TRBV7-7 | CASSLSDTSYEQYF | TGTGCCAGCAGCTTAAGTGACACCTCCTACGAGCAGTACTTC
once | . | TRBJ1-1 | TRBV19 | CASTPMGGGSTEAFF | TGTGCCAGTACCCCGATGGGCGGGGGGAGCACTGAAGCTTTCTTT
. | . | TRBJ2-2 | TRBV19 | CASGGGEANTGELFF | TGTGCCAGTGGGGGCGGGGAGGCCAACACCGGGGAGCTGTTTTTT
. | TRBD1 | TRBJ2-7 | TRBV7-9 | CASSVYRDRGDYEQYF | TGTGCCAGCAGCGTTTACCGGGACAGGGGCGATTACGAGCAGTACTTC
. | . | TRBJ1-5 | TRBV18 | CASSPTRVGVGNQPQHF | TGTGCCAGCTCACCTACACGCGTCGGTGTTGGCAATCAGCCCCAGCATTTT
few | TRBD1 | TRBJ2-7 | TRBV23-1 | CASSQWLQTGYHEQYF | TGCGCCAGCAGTCAATGGCTTCAGACAGGGTACCACGAGCAGTACTTC
. | TRBD1 | TRBJ2-2 | TRBV5-1 | CATRQGVETGELFF | TGCGCCACCCGACAGGGGGTAGAGACCGGGGAGCTGTTTTTT
few | . | TRBJ2-7 | TRBV11-2 | CASSYVQGYEQYF | TGTGCCAGCAGCTACGTACAGGGTTACGAGCAGTACTTC
. | . | TRBJ1-5 | TRBV4-2 | CASSQDDSNQPQHF | TGTGCCAGCAGCCAAGACGATAGCAATCAGCCCCAGCATTTT
. | TRBD1 | TRBJ1-2 | TRBV6-5 | CASSYGTEGSGYTF | TGTGCCAGCAGTTACGGGACAGAGGGATCTGGCTACACCTTC
. | TRBD1 | TRBJ2-3 | TRBV30 | CAWETGETQYF | TGTGCCTGGGAAACAGGGGAGACGCAGTATTTT
. | . | TRBJ2-5 | TRBV10-2 | CASSDRLVQETQYF | TGCGCCAGCAGTGACCGACTGGTCCAAGAGACCCAGTACTTC
few | TRBD2 | TRBJ2-5 | TRBV2 | CASGSGSRETQYF | TGTGCCAGCGGTAGCGGGAGTAGGGAGACCCAGTACTTC
. | . | TRBJ2-1 | TRBV7-3 | CASSPGGSSYNEQFF | TGTGCCAGCAGCCCCGGTGGGAGCTCCTACAATGAGCAGTTCTTC
. | . | TRBJ1-5 | TRBV6-1 | CASSTRGGSQPQHF | TGTGCCAGCAGTACCCGGGGGGGGTCCCAGCCCCAGCATTTT
. | . | TRBJ1-3 | TRBV19 | CASGRGRTSGNTIYF | TGTGCCAGTGGGCGAGGACGAACCTCTGGAAACACCATATATTTT
. | TRBD1 | TRBJ2-7 | TRBV6-5 | CASSAGTGIANEQYF | TGTGCCAGCAGTGCCGGGACAGGGATAGCCAACGAGCAGTACTTC
. | TRBD1 | TRBJ1-1 | TRBV5-6 | CASSLRGLGTEAFF | TGTGCCAGCAGCTTAAGGGGGCTGGGCACTGAAGCTTTCTTT
. | . | TRBJ2-1 | TRBV18 | CASSLGMWDEQFF | TGTGCCAGCTCACTAGGGATGTGGGATGAGCAGTTCTTC
. | . | TRBJ1-4 | TRBV19 | CASSIGESTNEKLFF | TGTGCCAGTAGTATAGGCGAGTCAACTAATGAAAAACTGTTTTTT